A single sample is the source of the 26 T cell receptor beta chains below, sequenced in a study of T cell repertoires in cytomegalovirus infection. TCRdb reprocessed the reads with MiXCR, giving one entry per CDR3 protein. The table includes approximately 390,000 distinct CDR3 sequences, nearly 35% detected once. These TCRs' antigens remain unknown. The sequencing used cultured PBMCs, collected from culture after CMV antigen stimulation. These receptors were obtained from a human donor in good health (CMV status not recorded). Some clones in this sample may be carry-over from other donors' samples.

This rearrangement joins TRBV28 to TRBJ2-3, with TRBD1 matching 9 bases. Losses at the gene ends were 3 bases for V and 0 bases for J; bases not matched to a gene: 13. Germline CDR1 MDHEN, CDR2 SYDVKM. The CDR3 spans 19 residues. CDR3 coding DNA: TGTGCCAGCAGTTTTTTGACCGCTCAACAGGGGGCGAGCACAGATACGCAGTATTTT. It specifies CASSFLTAQQGASTDTQYF.

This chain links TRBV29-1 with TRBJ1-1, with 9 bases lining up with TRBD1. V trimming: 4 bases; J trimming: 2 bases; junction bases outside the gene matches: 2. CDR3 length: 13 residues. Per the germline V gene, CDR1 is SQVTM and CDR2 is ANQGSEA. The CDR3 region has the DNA TGCAGCGTTGCACAGGGGGCCAACACTGAAGCTTTCTTT. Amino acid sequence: CSVAQGANTEAFF.

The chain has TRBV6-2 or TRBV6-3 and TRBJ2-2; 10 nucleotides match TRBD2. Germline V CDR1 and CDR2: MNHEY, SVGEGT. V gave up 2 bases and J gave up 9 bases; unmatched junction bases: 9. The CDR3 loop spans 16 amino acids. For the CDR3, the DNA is TGTGCCAGCAGTTACGATGCGAGCGGGAGGGCCTGGGAGCTGTTTTTT. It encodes CASSYDASGRAWELFF.

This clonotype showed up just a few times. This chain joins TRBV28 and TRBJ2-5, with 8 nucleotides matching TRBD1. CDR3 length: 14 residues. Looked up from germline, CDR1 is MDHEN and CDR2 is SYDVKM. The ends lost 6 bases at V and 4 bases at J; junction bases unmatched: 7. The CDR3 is CASRTTGGRETQYF. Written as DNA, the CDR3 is TGTGCCAGCAGGACAACAGGGGGAAGAGAGACCCAGTACTTC.

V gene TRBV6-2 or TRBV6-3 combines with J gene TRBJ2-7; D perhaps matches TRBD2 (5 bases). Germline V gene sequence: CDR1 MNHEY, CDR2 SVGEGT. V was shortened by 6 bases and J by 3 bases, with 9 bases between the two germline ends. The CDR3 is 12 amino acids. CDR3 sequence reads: CASRGLFYEQYV. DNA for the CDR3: TGTGCCAGCAGAGGACTTTTCTACGAGCAGTACGTC.

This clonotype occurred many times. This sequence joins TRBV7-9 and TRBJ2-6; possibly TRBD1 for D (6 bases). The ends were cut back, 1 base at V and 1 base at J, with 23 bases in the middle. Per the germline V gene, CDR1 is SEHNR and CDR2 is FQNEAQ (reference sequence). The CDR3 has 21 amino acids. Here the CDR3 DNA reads TGTGCCAGCAGCTTAGTCATACCCGGGACACCAGATCATTCTGGGGCCAACGTCCTGACTTTC. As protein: CASSLVIPGTPDHSGANVLTF. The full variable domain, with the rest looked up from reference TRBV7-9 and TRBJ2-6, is DTGVSQNPRHKITKRGQNVTFRCDPISEHNRLYWYRQTLGQGPEFLTYFQNEAQLEKSRLLSDRFSAERPKGSFSTLEIQRTEQGDSAMYLCASSLVIPGTPDHSGANVLTFGAGSRLTVL.

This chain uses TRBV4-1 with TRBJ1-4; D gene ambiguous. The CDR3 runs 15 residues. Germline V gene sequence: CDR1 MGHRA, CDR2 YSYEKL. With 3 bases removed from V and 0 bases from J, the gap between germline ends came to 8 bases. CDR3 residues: CASSQMSATNEKLFF. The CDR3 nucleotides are TGCGCCAGCAGCCAGATGTCAGCAACTAATGAAAAACTGTTTTTT.

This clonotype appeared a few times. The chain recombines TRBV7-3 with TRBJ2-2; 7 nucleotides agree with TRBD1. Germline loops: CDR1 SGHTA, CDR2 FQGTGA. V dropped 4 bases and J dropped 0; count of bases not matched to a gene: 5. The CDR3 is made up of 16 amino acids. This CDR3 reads CASSYSGTANTGELFF. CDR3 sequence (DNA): TGTGCCAGCAGCTACTCCGGGACAGCGAACACCGGGGAGCTGTTTTTT.

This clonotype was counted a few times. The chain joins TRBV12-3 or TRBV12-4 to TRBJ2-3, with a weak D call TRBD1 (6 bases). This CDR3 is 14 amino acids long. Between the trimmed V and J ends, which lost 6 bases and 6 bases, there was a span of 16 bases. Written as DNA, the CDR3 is TGTGCCAGCAGCCACAGGGTTGGGATGGATACGCAGTATTTT. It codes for CASSHRVGMDTQYF.

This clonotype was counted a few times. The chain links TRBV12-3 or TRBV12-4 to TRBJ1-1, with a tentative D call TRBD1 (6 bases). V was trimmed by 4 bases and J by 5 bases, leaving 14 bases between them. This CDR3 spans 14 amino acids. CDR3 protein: CASSSTGTGTEAFF. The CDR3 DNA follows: TGTGCCAGCAGTTCGACAGGTACCGGGACTGAAGCTTTCTTT.

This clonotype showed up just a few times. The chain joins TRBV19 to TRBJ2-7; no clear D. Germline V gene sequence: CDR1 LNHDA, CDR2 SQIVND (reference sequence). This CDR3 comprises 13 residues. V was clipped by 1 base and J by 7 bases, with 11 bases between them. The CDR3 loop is CASSIGPGGEQYV. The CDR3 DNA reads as TGTGCCAGTAGTATAGGTCCGGGTGGGGAGCAGTACGTC.

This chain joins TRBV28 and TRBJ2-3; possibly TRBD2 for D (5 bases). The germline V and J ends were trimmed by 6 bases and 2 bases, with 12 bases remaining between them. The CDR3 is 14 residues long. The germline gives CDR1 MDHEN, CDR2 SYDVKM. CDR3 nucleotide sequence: TGTGCCAGCAGGGAAGCGGAACACACAGATACGCAGTATTTT. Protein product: CASREAEHTDTQYF.

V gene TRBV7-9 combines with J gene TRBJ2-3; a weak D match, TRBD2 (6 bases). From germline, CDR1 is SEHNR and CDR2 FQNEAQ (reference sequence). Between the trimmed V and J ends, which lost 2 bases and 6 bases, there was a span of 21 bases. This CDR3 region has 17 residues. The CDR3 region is CASSLPPNLAGPDTQYF. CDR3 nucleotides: TGTGCCAGCAGCTTACCCCCGAATTTGGCGGGACCCGATACGCAGTATTTT.

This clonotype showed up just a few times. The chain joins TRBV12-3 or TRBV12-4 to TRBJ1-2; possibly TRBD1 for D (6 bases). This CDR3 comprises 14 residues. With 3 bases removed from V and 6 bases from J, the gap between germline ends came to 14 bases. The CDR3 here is CASSLGTPDNGYTF. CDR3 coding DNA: TGTGCCAGCAGTTTGGGGACACCTGACAATGGCTACACCTTC.

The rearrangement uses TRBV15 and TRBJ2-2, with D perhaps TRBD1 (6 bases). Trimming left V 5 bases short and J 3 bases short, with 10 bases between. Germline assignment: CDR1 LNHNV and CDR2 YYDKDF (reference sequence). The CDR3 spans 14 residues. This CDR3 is CATSYAGDTGELFF. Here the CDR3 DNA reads TGTGCCACCAGCTATGCAGGGGACACCGGGGAGCTGTTTTTT.

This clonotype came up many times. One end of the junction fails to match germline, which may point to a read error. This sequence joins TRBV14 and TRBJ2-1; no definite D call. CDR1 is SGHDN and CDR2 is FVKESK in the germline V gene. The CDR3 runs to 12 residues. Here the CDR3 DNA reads TGTGCCAGCAGCCAAGATTACAGTGAGCAGTTCTTC. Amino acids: CASSQDYSEQFF.

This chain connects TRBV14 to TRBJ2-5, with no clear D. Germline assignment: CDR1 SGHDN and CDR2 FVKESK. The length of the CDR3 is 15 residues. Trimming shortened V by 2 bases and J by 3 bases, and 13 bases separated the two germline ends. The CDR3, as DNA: TGTGCCAGCAGCCAACTGGGTCTAAGGGAAGAGACCCAGTACTTC. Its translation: CASSQLGLREETQYF.

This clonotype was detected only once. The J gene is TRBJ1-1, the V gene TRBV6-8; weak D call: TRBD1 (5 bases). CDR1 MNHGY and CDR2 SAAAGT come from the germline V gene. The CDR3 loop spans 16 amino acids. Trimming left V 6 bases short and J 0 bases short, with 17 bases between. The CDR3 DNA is TGTGCCAGCAGCCTCTGGGGGAAGCCCATGAACACTGAAGCTTTCTTT. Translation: CASSLWGKPMNTEAFF.

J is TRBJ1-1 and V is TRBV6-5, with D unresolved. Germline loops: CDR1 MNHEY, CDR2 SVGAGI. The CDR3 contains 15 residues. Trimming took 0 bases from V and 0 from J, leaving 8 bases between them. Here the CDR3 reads CASSYSLRVNTEAFF. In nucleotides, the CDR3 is TGTGCCAGCAGTTACTCTCTAAGAGTGAACACTGAAGCTTTCTTT.

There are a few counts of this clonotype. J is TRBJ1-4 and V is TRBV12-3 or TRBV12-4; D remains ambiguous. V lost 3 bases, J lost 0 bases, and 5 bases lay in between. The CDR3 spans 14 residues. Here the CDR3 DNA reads TGTGCCAGCAGTTTCGCGCCAACTAATGAAAAACTGTTTTTT. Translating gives CASSFAPTNEKLFF.

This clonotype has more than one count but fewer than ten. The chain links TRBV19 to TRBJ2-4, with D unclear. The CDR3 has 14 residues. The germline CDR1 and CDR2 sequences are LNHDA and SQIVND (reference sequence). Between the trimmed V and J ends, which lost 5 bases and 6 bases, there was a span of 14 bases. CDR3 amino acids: CASSGSGSSNIQYF. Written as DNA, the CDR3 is TGTGCCAGTAGTGGTTCCGGCAGCTCAAACATTCAGTACTTC.

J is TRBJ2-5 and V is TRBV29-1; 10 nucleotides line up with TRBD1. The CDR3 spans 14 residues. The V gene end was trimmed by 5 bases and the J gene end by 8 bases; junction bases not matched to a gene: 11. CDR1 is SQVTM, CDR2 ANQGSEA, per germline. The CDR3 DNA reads TGCAGCGTTTCCACAGGGACAGGGGATGGAACCCAGTACTTC. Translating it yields CSVSTGTGDGTQYF.

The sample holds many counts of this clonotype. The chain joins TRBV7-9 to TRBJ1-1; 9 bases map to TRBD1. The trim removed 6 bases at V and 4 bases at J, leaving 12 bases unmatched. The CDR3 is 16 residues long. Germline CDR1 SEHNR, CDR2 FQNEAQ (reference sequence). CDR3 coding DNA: TGTGCCAGCAGAACGATCGCACAGGGGGCGATCACTGAAGCTTTCTTT. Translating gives CASRTIAQGAITEAFF.

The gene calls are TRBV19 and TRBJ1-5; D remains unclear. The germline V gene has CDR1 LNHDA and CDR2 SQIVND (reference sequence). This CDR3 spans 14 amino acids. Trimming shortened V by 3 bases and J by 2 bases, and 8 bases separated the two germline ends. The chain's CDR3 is CASSMGLGNQPQHF. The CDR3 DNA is TGTGCCAGTAGTATGGGGTTAGGCAATCAGCCCCAGCATTTT.

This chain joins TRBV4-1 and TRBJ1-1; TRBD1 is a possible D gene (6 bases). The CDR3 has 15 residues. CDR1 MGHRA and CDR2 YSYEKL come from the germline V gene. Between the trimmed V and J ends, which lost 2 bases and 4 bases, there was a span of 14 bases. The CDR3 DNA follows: TGCGCCAGCAGCCAAATCACAGGGAGGGGCACTGAAGCTTTCTTT. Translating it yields CASSQITGRGTEAFF.

CDR3 loop: CASSPPIGTFGYTF. CDR3 DNA: TGTGCCAGCTCACCACCGATTGGGACTTTTGGCTACACCTTC. The rearrangement links TRBV18 to TRBJ1-2; D perhaps matches TRBD1 (5 bases). Trimming left V 0 bases short and J 7 bases short, with 12 bases between. This CDR3 comprises 14 residues. Germline V gives CDR1 KGHSH, CDR2 LQKENI. The full variable domain, its missing parts supplied by reference TRBV18 and TRBJ1-2, is NAGVMQNPRHLVRRRGQEARLRCSPMKGHSHVYWYRQLPEEGLKFMVYLQKENIIDESGMPKERFSAEFPKEGPSILRIQQVVRGDSAAYFCASSPPIGTFGYTFGSGTRLTVV.